This T cell receptor beta chain was sequenced in a study of blood T cell repertoires in COVID-19. Background on the study: COVID-19 samples from acute and convalescent phases originated in the United States, Italy and Spain.

The germline V gene encodes CDR1 SGDLS and CDR2 YYNGEE. Trimming removed 3 bases from V and 7 bases from J, with 28 bases in between. The CDR3 sequence is 18 residues long. Cohorts were based on clinical histories the participants reported. TCRdb's copy holds only in-frame clones and misses some; the assay was immunoSEQ multiplex PCR. The table has almost 250,000 clones, approximately 90% seen once; the top ten hold under 5%. What was sequenced was PBMCs or T cells enriched from blood (not recorded which). The receptor was isolated from a young woman who had recovered from COVID-19. The chain links TRBV9 to TRBJ2-5; weak D call: TRBD2 (6 bases). The CDR3 bases are TGTGCCAGCAGCGCCCATCCTCCTGTCCGGGACTCCGATGGGACCCAGTACTTC. The encoded protein is CASSAHPPVRDSDGTQYF.